Shown below are 14 T cell receptor beta chains from a single sample sequenced in a study of T-cell memory formation after mild COVID-19. TCRdb passed the 5' RACE reads through MiXCR, listing each CDR3 protein once. The table includes tens of thousands of distinct CDR3 sequences, approximately 15% detected once. The sequencing input was PBMCs or a T cell subset sorted from them (not recorded which). The receptor set was obtained from an adult woman who had mild COVID-19 (a few samples of this study predate the infection). Cell type and time point are not known.

The gene calls are TRBV7-9 and TRBJ2-7; possibly TRBD2 for D (6 bases). The CDR3 covers 16 residues. The ends were cut back, 1 base at V and 2 bases at J, with 15 bases in the middle. Germline-derived CDR1 and CDR2 are SEHNR and FQNEAQ (reference sequence). CDR3 sequence (DNA): TGTGCCAGCAGCTTAGTGGGAGGAGGGAACACCTACGAGCAGTACTTC. It specifies CASSLVGGGNTYEQYF.

This clonotype turned up a few times. The chain joins TRBV6-2 or TRBV6-3 to TRBJ2-2, with TRBD2 identical over 10 bases. V shed 5 bases, J shed 3 bases, and the junction held 9 bases outside the gene matches. The CDR3 runs to 17 residues. From germline, CDR1 is MNHEY and CDR2 SVGEGT. The CDR3 DNA sequence: TGTGCCAGCAGTCCGACGGCCGGACTAGCGGACACCGGGGAGCTGTTTTTT. Its translation is CASSPTAGLADTGELFF.

This chain joins TRBV6-6 and TRBJ2-7; D remains ambiguous. In germline, CDR1 is MNHNY, CDR2 SVGAGI (reference sequence). The V end lost 3 bases, the J end lost 0 bases, and 9 bases lay between the germline ends. The CDR3 extends over 14 amino acids. The CDR3 DNA follows: TGTGCCAGCAGTTATCGAGGCCTCTCCTACGAGCAGTACTTC. This encodes CASSYRGLSYEQYF.

This clonotype came up many times. The J gene is TRBJ2-7, the V gene TRBV9, with D possibly being TRBD1 (5 bases). V lost 0 bases and J 2 bases, leaving 9 bases between the germline ends. The CDR3 totals 14 residues. Germline CDR1 and CDR2: SGDLS and YYNGEE. The CDR3 loop is CASSVGQGTYEQYF. The DNA of the CDR3 is TGTGCCAGCAGCGTAGGGCAGGGTACCTACGAGCAGTACTTC.

The chain recombines TRBV9 with TRBJ1-3, with D hard to call. Per the germline V gene, CDR1 is SGDLS and CDR2 is YYNGEE. The CDR3 sequence is 15 residues long. The V end was cut by 0 bases, the J end by 0 bases, with 7 bases between. For the CDR3, the DNA is TGTGCCAGCAGCGTAGGAGCGAGCTCTGGAAACACCATATATTTT. Translation gives CASSVGASSGNTIYF.

The sample holds a few counts of this clonotype. V and J are TRBV6-5 and TRBJ2-3; 8 bases match TRBD2. Germline V lookup: CDR1 MNHEY, CDR2 SVGAGI. The junction had 10 bases not matched to a gene; V was cut back by 0 bases and J by 5 bases. The CDR3 runs 17 residues. CDR3 protein: CASSYSNAGGSRDTQYF. CDR3 DNA: TGTGCCAGCAGTTACTCGAACGCGGGGGGTTCTCGAGATACGCAGTATTTT.

The chain combines TRBV4-1 with TRBJ2-7, with D possibly matching TRBD1 (5 bases). V dropped 4 bases and J dropped 5 bases, with 15 bases sitting between them. The length of the CDR3 is 14 residues. Germline CDR1 reads MGHRA; CDR2 reads YSYEKL. CDR3 nucleotide sequence: TGCGCCAGCAGCCCCTCCACAGGAACCCACGAGCAGTACTTC. It translates to CASSPSTGTHEQYF.

The rearrangement links TRBV20-1 to TRBJ2-7; TRBD2 matches at 12 bases. V gave up 3 bases and J gave up 3 bases; unmatched junction bases: 9. Germline V CDR1 and CDR2: DFQATT, SNEGSKA (reference sequence). The CDR3 is made up of 16 amino acids. CDR3 in amino acids: CSARDQLAGGLYEQYF. The DNA for the CDR3 is TGCAGTGCTAGGGACCAACTAGCGGGAGGCCTCTACGAGCAGTACTTC.

This clonotype came up a few times. J is TRBJ2-1 and V is TRBV5-5, with 11 nucleotides matching TRBD2. The germline CDR1 and CDR2 sequences are SGHKS and YYEKEE (reference sequence). The CDR3 totals 17 residues. The V segment lost 5 bases and the J segment 8 bases; nucleotides outside the gene matches: 15. The CDR3, as DNA: TGTGCCAGCAGTCCCGCCCTCTTAGCGGGAGGGAGGGATGAGCAGTTCTTC. It translates to CASSPALLAGGRDEQFF. The variable domain in full, with the rest retrieved from reference TRBV5-5 and TRBJ2-1, is DAGVTQSPTHLIKTRGQQVTLRCSPISGHKSVSWYQQVLGQGPQFIFQYYEKEERGRGNFPDRFSARQFPNYSSELNVNALLLGDSALYLCASSPALLAGGRDEQFFGPGTRLTVL.

The chain links TRBV20-1 to TRBJ2-7; D not resolved. Trimming left V 5 bases short and J 6 bases short, with 8 bases between. CDR1 is DFQATT, CDR2 SNEGSKA, per germline (reference sequence). The CDR3 has 10 amino acids. The DNA for the CDR3 is TGCAGTGCTGCCAATGGCGAGCAGTACTTC. Translation: CSAANGEQYF.

The chain has TRBV24-1 and TRBJ2-1; perhaps TRBD2 as D (6 bases). V was trimmed by 2 bases and J by 4 bases, leaving 14 bases between them. CDR3 length equals 16 residues. Germline CDR1 KGHDR, CDR2 SFDVKD. CDR3 DNA: TGTGCCACCAGTGATTCCCGGCGGGGTGGGTACAATGAGCAGTTCTTC. It yields the protein CATSDSRRGGYNEQFF.

The genes are TRBV20-1 and TRBJ2-5; no definite D call. CDR1 is DFQATT, CDR2 SNEGSKA, per germline (reference sequence). The CDR3 covers 13 residues. Trimming took 0 bases from V and 2 from J, leaving 7 bases between them. This CDR3 is CSAREHLQETQYF. The CDR3 coding sequence is TGCAGTGCTAGAGAGCACCTTCAAGAGACCCAGTACTTC.

The chain recombines TRBV6-6 with TRBJ1-5, with 11 positions matching TRBD1. There are 17 residues in the CDR3. J was trimmed by 3 bases and V by 2 bases; bases with no gene match: 6. CDR1 and CDR2 from the germline V gene are MNHNY and SVGAGI (reference sequence). This CDR3 reads CASSYVGTGGPNQPQHF. The CDR3, as DNA: TGTGCCAGCAGTTACGTCGGGACAGGGGGTCCCAATCAGCCCCAGCATTTT.

The sample holds a few counts of this clonotype. The chain combines TRBV11-2 with TRBJ2-4; D not certain. V was clipped by 2 bases and J by 5 bases, with 16 bases between them. The germline V gene has CDR1 SGHAT and CDR2 FQNNGV. The CDR3 has 16 residues. CDR3: CASSLMRDPPENIQYF. CDR3 DNA sequence: TGTGCCAGCAGCTTAATGCGCGACCCCCCCGAAAACATTCAGTACTTC. Complete variable domain (other parts from reference TRBV11-2 and TRBJ2-4): EAGVAQSPRYKIIEKRQSVAFWCNPISGHATLYWYQQILGQGPKLLIQFQNNGVVDDSQLPKDRFSAERLKGVDSTLKIQPAKLEDSAVYLCASSLMRDPPENIQYFGAGTRLSVL.